Listed below are T cell receptor beta chains from one sample, sequenced in a study of T cells after yellow fever vaccination. TCRdb reanalysed the 5' RACE reads using MiXCR and keeps one entry per CDR3 protein. The repertoire has hundreds of thousands of distinct CDR3 sequences, under 25% of them found once; the top ten carry 13% to 15%. Sequenced here: PBMCs, sampled 15 days after the yellow fever booster vaccination. Source of these receptors: a man aged 30 to 45 who received the YFV17D yellow fever vaccine. The CDR3 runs from the conserved cysteine through the conserved F or W. The D gene is left open where the match is weak. Clone size is shown for a subset of rows, as once, few, many or a class of expanded clone.

V,size,D,J,DNA,CDR3
TRBV20-1,many,-,TRBJ2-3,TGCAGTGCCCCCTCCGGCACAGATACGCAGTATTTT,CSAPSGTDTQYF
TRBV27,few,-,TRBJ2-7,TGTGCCAGCAGTTTAATGTCTCGGGGGCCCTACGAGCAGTACTTC,CASSLMSRGPYEQYF
TRBV20-1,once,-,TRBJ2-7,TGCAGTGCTAGTTCCCCTAATGAGCAGTACTTC,CSASSPNEQYF
TRBV29-1,few,-,TRBJ2-3,TGCAGCGTACTTTGGTTATACGAGACGCAGTATTTT,CSVLWLYETQYF
TRBV10-2,-,TRBD1,TRBJ1-2,TGCGCCAGCGCGCGGACAGGGACTCTCCTACGGGGCTACACCTTC,CASARTGTLLRGYTF
TRBV5-1,few,TRBD1,TRBJ2-3,TGCGCCAGCAGCTATCGACAGGGGAGCCCAGATACGCAGTATTTT,CASSYRQGSPDTQYF
TRBV19,-,-,TRBJ2-1,TGTGCCAGTAAAACGGGAGACTACAATGAGCAGTTCTTC,CASKTGDYNEQFF
TRBV5-1,few,TRBD2,TRBJ2-2,TGCGCCAGCAGCTTGGACCCAGCGGGAGGCACCGGGGAGCTGTTTTTT,CASSLDPAGGTGELFF
TRBV7-8,few,-,TRBJ2-4,TGTGCCAGCAGCTTTGGGGGCCACGAAAACATTCAGTACTTC,CASSFGGHENIQYF
TRBV2,-,-,TRBJ2-2,TGTGCCAGCAGTGAAGACAGTGAAAGGGAACCCACCGGGGAGCTGTTTTTT,CASSEDSEREPTGELFF
TRBV6-1,few,TRBD1,TRBJ1-2,TGTGCCAGCAGGGCAGGGGGCTCAGGAAACTATGGCTACACCTTC,CASRAGGSGNYGYTF
TRBV25-1,-,TRBD2,TRBJ2-1,TGTGCCAGCATGCGACTAGCGGAATACAATGAGCAGTTCTTC,CASMRLAEYNEQFF
TRBV9,few,-,TRBJ1-2,TGTGCCAGCAGCGCCGGGGTCGAGGATGGCTACACCTTC,CASSAGVEDGYTF
TRBV19,few,-,TRBJ1-1,TGTGCCAGTAATACTAACGGCTACACTGAAGCTTTCTTT,CASNTNGYTEAFF
TRBV7-2,few,-,TRBJ2-3,TGTGCCAGCAGCCAGACAGGATTCAGCACAGATACGCAGTATTTT,CASSQTGFSTDTQYF
TRBV12-3/TRBV12-4,few,TRBD1,TRBJ2-6,TGTGCCAGCAGTCCGGGACAGAAGTCTGGGGCCAACGTCCTGACTTTC,CASSPGQKSGANVLTF
TRBV27,-,TRBD2,TRBJ2-7,TGTGCCAGCAGTCAAATCAGCGGGGAGTGGGAGCAGTACTTC,CASSQISGEWEQYF
TRBV6-5,-,-,TRBJ2-7,TGTGCCAGCAGTTACTCCGGGGCCCGAGCGGTCAACTACGAGCAGTACTTC,CASSYSGARAVNYEQYF
TRBV11-2,-,-,TRBJ2-5,TGTGCCAGCAGACCGAGGAGCGGAGAGGTTCTGGGACAAGAGACCCAGTACTTC,CASRPRSGEVLGQETQYF
TRBV20-1,few,TRBD1,TRBJ1-5,TGCAGTGCTGGGACAGCTCCGTCCGGCAATCAGCCCCAGCATTTT,CSAGTAPSGNQPQHF
TRBV12-3/TRBV12-4,-,TRBD1,TRBJ1-5,TGTGCCAGCAGAGATAGACAGGGTAGCAATCAGCCCCAGCATTTT,CASRDRQGSNQPQHF
TRBV25-1,few,TRBD2,TRBJ2-7,TGTGCCAGCAGTGTCGAGCGGGAGACGCGCGAGCAGTACTTC,CASSVERETREQYF
TRBV5-1,few,TRBD1,TRBJ1-2,TGCGCCAGCAGCTTAGCGGGACAGGGTGATGGCTACACCTTC,CASSLAGQGDGYTF